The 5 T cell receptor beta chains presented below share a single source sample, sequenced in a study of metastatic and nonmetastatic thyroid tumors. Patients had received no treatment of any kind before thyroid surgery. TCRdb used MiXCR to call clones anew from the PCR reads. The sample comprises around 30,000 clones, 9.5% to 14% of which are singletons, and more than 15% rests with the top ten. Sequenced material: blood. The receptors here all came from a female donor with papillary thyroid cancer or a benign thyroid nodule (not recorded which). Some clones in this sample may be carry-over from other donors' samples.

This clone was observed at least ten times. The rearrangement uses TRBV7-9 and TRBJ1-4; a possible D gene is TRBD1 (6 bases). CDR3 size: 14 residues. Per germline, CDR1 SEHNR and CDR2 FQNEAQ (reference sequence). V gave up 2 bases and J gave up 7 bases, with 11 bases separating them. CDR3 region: CASSLYRDGEKLFF. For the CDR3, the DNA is TGTGCCAGCAGCTTATACAGGGATGGTGAAAAACTGTTTTTT.

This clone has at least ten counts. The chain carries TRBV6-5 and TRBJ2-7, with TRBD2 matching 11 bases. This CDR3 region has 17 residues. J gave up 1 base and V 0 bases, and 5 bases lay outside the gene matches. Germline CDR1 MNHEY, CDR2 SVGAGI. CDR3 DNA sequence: TGTGCCAGCAGTTACTCTGGGGGACTAGCGGATTCCTACGAGCAGTACTTC. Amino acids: CASSYSGGLADSYEQYF.

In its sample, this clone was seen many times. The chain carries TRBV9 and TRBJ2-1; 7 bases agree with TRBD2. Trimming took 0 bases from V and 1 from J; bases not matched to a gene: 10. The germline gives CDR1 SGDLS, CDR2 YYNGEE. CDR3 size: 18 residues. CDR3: CASSVGPSTSFSYNEQFF. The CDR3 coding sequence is TGTGCCAGCAGCGTAGGCCCCTCGACTAGCTTTTCCTACAATGAGCAGTTCTTC.

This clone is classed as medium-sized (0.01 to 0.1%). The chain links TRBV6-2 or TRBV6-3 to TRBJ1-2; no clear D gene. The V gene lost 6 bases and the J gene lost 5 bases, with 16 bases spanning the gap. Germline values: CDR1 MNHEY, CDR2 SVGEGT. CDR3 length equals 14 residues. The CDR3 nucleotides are TGTGCCAGCAGCGACGCGGGCGATGGGTATGGCTACACCTTC. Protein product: CASSDAGDGYGYTF.

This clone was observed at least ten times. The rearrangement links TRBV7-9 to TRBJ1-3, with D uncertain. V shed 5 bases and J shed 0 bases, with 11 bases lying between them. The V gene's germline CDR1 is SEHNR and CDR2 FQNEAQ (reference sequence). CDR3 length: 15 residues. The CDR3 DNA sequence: TGTGCCAGCAGCCTCCCGCTGAGCTCTGGAAACACCATATATTTT. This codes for CASSLPLSSGNTIYF.